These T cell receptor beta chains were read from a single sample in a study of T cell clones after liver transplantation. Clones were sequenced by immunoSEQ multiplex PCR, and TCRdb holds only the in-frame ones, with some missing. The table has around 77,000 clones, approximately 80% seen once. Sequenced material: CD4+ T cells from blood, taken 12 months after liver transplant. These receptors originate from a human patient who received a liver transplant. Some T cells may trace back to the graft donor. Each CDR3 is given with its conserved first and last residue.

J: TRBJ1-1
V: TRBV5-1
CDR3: CASSLAGGDTEAFF

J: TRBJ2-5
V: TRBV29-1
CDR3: CSFDRVRETQYF

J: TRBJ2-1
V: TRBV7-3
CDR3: CASSLAPSASGEQFF

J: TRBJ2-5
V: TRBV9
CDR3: CASSPMSGRVEETQYF

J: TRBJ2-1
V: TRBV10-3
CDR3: CAISGGQGFYNEQFF

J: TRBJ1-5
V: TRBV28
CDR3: CASSLSGTGGNQPQHF

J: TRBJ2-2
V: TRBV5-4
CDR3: CASSLAGSGGVTGELFF

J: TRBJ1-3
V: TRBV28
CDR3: CASSLIAGWGNTIYF

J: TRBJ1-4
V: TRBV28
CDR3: CASSLQGVNEKLFF

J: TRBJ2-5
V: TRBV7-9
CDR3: CASSLARDTETQYF

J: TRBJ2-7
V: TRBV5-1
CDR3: CASSPRTTYEQYF

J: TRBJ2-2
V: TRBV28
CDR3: CASRYRNTGELFF

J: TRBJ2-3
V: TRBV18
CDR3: CASSPLGGSDTQYF

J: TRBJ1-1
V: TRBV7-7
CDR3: CASSLGESTEAFF

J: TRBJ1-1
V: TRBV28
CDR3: CASSSGQGTEAFF

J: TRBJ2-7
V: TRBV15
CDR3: CATSRDNTYEQYF

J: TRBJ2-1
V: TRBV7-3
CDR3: CASSLISSSYNEQFF

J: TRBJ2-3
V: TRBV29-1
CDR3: CSALKSTDTQYF

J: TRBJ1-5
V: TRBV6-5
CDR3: CASREGRGYNQPQHF

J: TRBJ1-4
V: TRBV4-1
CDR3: CASSQYTGVLGEKLFF

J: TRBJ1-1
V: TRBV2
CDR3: CASSELTLGEAFF

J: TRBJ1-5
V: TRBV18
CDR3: CASSLREGRNQPQHF

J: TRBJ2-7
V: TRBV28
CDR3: CASLSSGTGTYEQYF

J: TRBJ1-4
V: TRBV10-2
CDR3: CASSRRHEKLFF

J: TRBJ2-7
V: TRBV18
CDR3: CASSLGPNYEQYF

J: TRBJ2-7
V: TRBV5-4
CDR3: CASSSGWTSGRYEQYF

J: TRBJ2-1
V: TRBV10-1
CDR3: CASRGLEDRDDNEQFF

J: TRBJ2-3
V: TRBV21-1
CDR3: CASRGTIPTDTQYF

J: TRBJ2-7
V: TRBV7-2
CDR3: CASSSLGGLEQYF

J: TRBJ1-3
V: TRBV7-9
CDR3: CASTRDRSSGNTIYF

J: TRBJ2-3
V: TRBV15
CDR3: CATSSRQGGTDTQYF

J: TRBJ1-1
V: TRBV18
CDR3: CASSPLENTEAFF

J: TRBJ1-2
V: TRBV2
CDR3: CATLREIINGYTF

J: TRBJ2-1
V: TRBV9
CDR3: CASSVALAGYNEQFF

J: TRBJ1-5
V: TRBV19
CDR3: CASLEKGDQPQHF

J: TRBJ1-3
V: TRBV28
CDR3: CASSLFTVSELSGNTIYF

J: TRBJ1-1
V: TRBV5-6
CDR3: CASSAYRGGNTEAFF

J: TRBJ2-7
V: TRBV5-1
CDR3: CASSSGLAYEQYF

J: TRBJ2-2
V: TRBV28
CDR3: CASSSWTGTTGELFF

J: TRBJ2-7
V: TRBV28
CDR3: CASSFPRAVQYF

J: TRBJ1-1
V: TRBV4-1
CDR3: CASRSQGHMNTEAFF

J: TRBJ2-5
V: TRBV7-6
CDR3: CASSLGPLHRSATETQYF

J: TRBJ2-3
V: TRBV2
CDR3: CASIPTGTGATDTQYF

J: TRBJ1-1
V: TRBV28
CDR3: CASSLIQSYEAFF

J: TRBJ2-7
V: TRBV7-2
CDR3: CASSLDPSGRAGEQYF

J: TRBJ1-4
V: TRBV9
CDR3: CASSVSGTNEKLFF

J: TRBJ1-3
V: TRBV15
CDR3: CATSVRNSGNTIYF

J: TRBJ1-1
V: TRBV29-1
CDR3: CSVVRGLNTEAFF

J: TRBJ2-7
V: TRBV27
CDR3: CASKPQGAYEQYF

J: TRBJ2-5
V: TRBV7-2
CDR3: CASSPPGVETQYF

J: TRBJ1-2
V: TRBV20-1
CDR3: CSVGTTGYTF

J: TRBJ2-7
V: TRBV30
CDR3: CAWSPFHKLIEQYF

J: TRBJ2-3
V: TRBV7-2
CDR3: CASSSRSSTDTQYF

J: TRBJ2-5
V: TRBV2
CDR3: CASTLGRQQETQYF